The rows below give T cell receptor beta chains drawn from one sample of a study of T cells in Graves' hyperthyroidism and ophthalmopathy. TCRdb re-called the multiplex PCR reads through MiXCR, storing one row per CDR3 protein. Here the sample spans 540,000 or so distinct CDR3 sequences, 15% to 18% being singletons. Sequencing used blood. The receptors shown here come from a woman in her 30s with Graves' hyperthyroidism. Both conserved end residues are part of each CDR3. The order of the fields is CDR3 protein, CDR3 DNA, D gene, V gene, J gene, clone size. The D gene is left open where the match is weak. Clone size is not always given. Where it is, it says once, few, many or a class for expanded clones.

CDR3 protein: CASTPGQSSTDTQYF; CDR3 DNA: TGTGCCAGCACCCCTGGACAGTCTAGCACAGATACGCAGTATTTT; D gene: -; V gene: TRBV10-3; J gene: TRBJ2-3; clone size: many
CDR3 protein: CASRGTGTNEQFF; CDR3 DNA: TGTGCCAGCAGAGGGACAGGGACAAATGAGCAGTTCTTC; D gene: TRBD1; V gene: TRBV6-2/TRBV6-3; J gene: TRBJ2-1; clone size: -
CDR3 protein: CSAGPSGETQYF; CDR3 DNA: TGCAGTGCAGGACCCTCGGGGGAGACCCAGTACTTC; D gene: -; V gene: TRBV20-1; J gene: TRBJ2-5; clone size: many
CDR3 protein: CASRESTGWGSNQPQHF; CDR3 DNA: TGTGCCAGCAGGGAATCGACAGGGTGGGGTAGCAATCAGCCCCAGCATTTT; D gene: TRBD1; V gene: TRBV6-1; J gene: TRBJ1-5; clone size: -
CDR3 protein: CASTPGGRGSSYNEQFF; CDR3 DNA: TGTGCCAGCACCCCAGGGGGGCGCGGGAGCTCCTACAATGAGCAGTTCTTC; D gene: -; V gene: TRBV6-2/TRBV6-3; J gene: TRBJ2-1; clone size: many
CDR3 protein: CASSQFATGNQPQHF; CDR3 DNA: TGTGCCAGCAGCCAATTTGCGACAGGGAATCAGCCCCAGCATTTT; D gene: TRBD1; V gene: TRBV28; J gene: TRBJ1-5; clone size: many
CDR3 protein: CSLSGPITVTDTQYF; CDR3 DNA: TGCAGTCTAAGCGGGCCCATTACTGTCACAGATACGCAGTATTTT; D gene: -; V gene: TRBV20-1; J gene: TRBJ2-3; clone size: -
CDR3 protein: CASSQSGVTNTEAFF; CDR3 DNA: TGTGCCAGCAGCCAATCAGGGGTTACGAACACTGAAGCTTTCTTT; D gene: -; V gene: TRBV3-1; J gene: TRBJ1-1; clone size: many
CDR3 protein: CASSQRTLLNEQFF; CDR3 DNA: TGTGCCAGCAGCCAGCGTACGTTGCTAAATGAGCAGTTCTTC; D gene: -; V gene: TRBV6-1; J gene: TRBJ2-1; clone size: -
CDR3 protein: CATSDRGTRGDTQYF; CDR3 DNA: TGTGCCACCAGTGATCGTGGGACCCGGGGAGATACGCAGTATTTT; D gene: -; V gene: TRBV24-1; J gene: TRBJ2-3; clone size: many
CDR3 protein: CASIGLAGTGELFF; CDR3 DNA: TGTGCCAGCATCGGACTAGCGGGCACCGGGGAGCTGTTTTTT; D gene: TRBD2; V gene: TRBV6-1; J gene: TRBJ2-2; clone size: few
CDR3 protein: CSVGASGNEQFF; CDR3 DNA: TGCAGCGTTGGGGCTAGCGGCAATGAGCAGTTCTTC; D gene: TRBD2; V gene: TRBV29-1; J gene: TRBJ2-1; clone size: many
CDR3 protein: CASSQDPSSYNEQFF; CDR3 DNA: TGTGCCAGCAGCCAAGACCCGAGCTCCTACAATGAGCAGTTCTTC; D gene: -; V gene: TRBV3-1; J gene: TRBJ2-1; clone size: -